This is a list of T cell receptor beta chains from one sample in a study of blood T cells in healthy people across ages. TCRdb independently ran MiXCR on the 5' RACE reads; one entry per CDR3 protein. The table lists 1.5 million to 2 million distinct CDR3 sequences, 49% of them singletons, with 2.1% in the top ten. Sequencing was carried out using blood. The source is a woman aged 40 to 55 in good health. Each CDR3 is given with its conserved first and last residue. Each record gives: V gene, clone size, D gene, J gene, CDR3 DNA, CDR3 protein. D genes are given only for firm matches. Some rows have no size entry. The others give once, few or many, or a class for an expanded clone.

V gene: TRBV7-2
clone size: few
D gene: TRBD1
J gene: TRBJ2-7
CDR3 DNA: TGTGCCAGTAGCCACGACAGGGCCTCCTACGAGCAGTACTTC
CDR3 protein: CASSHDRASYEQYF

V gene: TRBV6-6
clone size: few
D gene: .
J gene: TRBJ2-5
CDR3 DNA: TGTGCCAGCAGTTATCATCAGATTCAAGAGACCCAGTACTTC
CDR3 protein: CASSYHQIQETQYF

V gene: TRBV20-1
clone size: .
D gene: TRBD1
J gene: TRBJ1-2
CDR3 DNA: TGCAGTGCTTGGACAGGGGACCTCTATGGCTACACCTTC
CDR3 protein: CSAWTGDLYGYTF

V gene: TRBV3-1
clone size: few
D gene: .
J gene: TRBJ2-1
CDR3 DNA: TGTGCCAGCAGCCAAGACATTGGACTCTACAATGAGCAGTTCTTC
CDR3 protein: CASSQDIGLYNEQFF

V gene: TRBV6-2/TRBV6-3
clone size: .
D gene: .
J gene: TRBJ2-1
CDR3 DNA: TGCGCCAGCAGTTGGCTCGCACCCTACAATGAGCAGTTCTTC
CDR3 protein: CASSWLAPYNEQFF

V gene: TRBV28
clone size: few
D gene: TRBD1
J gene: TRBJ2-1
CDR3 DNA: TGTGCCACCCAGATACTTTTGGGGACAGGTAACGATGAGCAGTTCTTC
CDR3 protein: CATQILLGTGNDEQFF

V gene: TRBV4-1
clone size: .
D gene: TRBD1
J gene: TRBJ1-5
CDR3 DNA: TGCGCCAGCAGCCAAGAGGGGACAGCAAATCAGCGCCAGCATTTT
CDR3 protein: CASSQEGTANQRQHF

V gene: TRBV5-6
clone size: .
D gene: .
J gene: TRBJ1-2
CDR3 DNA: TGTGCCAGCAGCTTGGGAGGGGAATGGGGCCACACCTTC
CDR3 protein: CASSLGGEWGHTF

V gene: TRBV6-2/TRBV6-3
clone size: .
D gene: .
J gene: TRBJ2-5
CDR3 DNA: TGTGCCAGCAGTTACCCGACGGGCTCAGAGACCCAGTACTTC
CDR3 protein: CASSYPTGSETQYF

V gene: TRBV7-2
clone size: .
D gene: .
J gene: TRBJ1-2
CDR3 DNA: TGTGCCAGCAGCTCGAAGGGGGGGGGGGACTATGGCTACACCTTC
CDR3 protein: CASSSKGGGDYGYTF

V gene: TRBV28
clone size: .
D gene: .
J gene: TRBJ2-7
CDR3 DNA: TGTGCCACCAAACGGCCATGGTTTACCGAGCAGTACTTC
CDR3 protein: CATKRPWFTEQYF

V gene: TRBV7-2
clone size: .
D gene: TRBD2
J gene: TRBJ2-5
CDR3 DNA: TGTGCCAGCAGCTTGGAGGTAGCGGGATTCCAAGAGACCCAGTACTTC
CDR3 protein: CASSLEVAGFQETQYF

V gene: TRBV6-1
clone size: .
D gene: .
J gene: TRBJ2-7
CDR3 DNA: TGTGCCAGCAGGACGACAGGGTGGCCGGGAGACGAGCAGTACTTC
CDR3 protein: CASRTTGWPGDEQYF

V gene: TRBV7-2
clone size: .
D gene: .
J gene: TRBJ2-3
CDR3 DNA: TGTGCCAGCAGCCCCAGCAGCGTGGGTACGCAGTATTTT
CDR3 protein: CASSPSSVGTQYF

V gene: TRBV6-2/TRBV6-3
clone size: .
D gene: .
J gene: TRBJ2-7
CDR3 DNA: TGTGCCAGCAACGTGGGGTATGTTCCGACCTACGAGCAGTACTTC
CDR3 protein: CASNVGYVPTYEQYF

V gene: TRBV12-3/TRBV12-4
clone size: once
D gene: .
J gene: TRBJ1-2
CDR3 DNA: TGTGACAGCAGTTTTCCCGGGACGGGCTACACCTTC
CDR3 protein: CDSSFPGTGYTF

V gene: TRBV6-2/TRBV6-3
clone size: .
D gene: TRBD1
J gene: TRBJ2-3
CDR3 DNA: TGTGCCAGCAGTACCGGGACAGGGACCGGCACAGATACGCAGTATTTT
CDR3 protein: CASSTGTGTGTDTQYF

V gene: TRBV5-1
clone size: few
D gene: .
J gene: TRBJ2-3
CDR3 DNA: TGCGCCAGCAGCTCACAGGTTAGCGCAGATACGCAGTATTTT
CDR3 protein: CASSSQVSADTQYF

V gene: TRBV28
clone size: .
D gene: .
J gene: TRBJ1-2
CDR3 DNA: TGTGCCAGCCATCACTTCCAGGGCTTGGGCTATGGCTACACCTTC
CDR3 protein: CASHHFQGLGYGYTF

V gene: TRBV20-1
clone size: few
D gene: TRBD2
J gene: TRBJ2-5
CDR3 DNA: TGCAGTGCTAGAGGGGACTATCAAGAGACCCAGTACTTC
CDR3 protein: CSARGDYQETQYF

V gene: TRBV7-9
clone size: few
D gene: .
J gene: TRBJ2-1
CDR3 DNA: TGTGCCAGCAGCGGCGAGGGACTTCTTCGAGGTGAGCAGTTCTTC
CDR3 protein: CASSGEGLLRGEQFF

V gene: TRBV6-6
clone size: .
D gene: TRBD2
J gene: TRBJ2-4
CDR3 DNA: TGTGCCAGCAGTAACCCCGGGGGGGGGCCGTCCAAAAACATTCAGTACTTC
CDR3 protein: CASSNPGGGPSKNIQYF

V gene: TRBV5-1
clone size: many
D gene: TRBD2
J gene: TRBJ2-5
CDR3 DNA: TGCGCCAGCAGCCCGGGACTAGCGGTCCAAGAGACCCAGTACTTC
CDR3 protein: CASSPGLAVQETQYF

V gene: TRBV20-1
clone size: .
D gene: TRBD1
J gene: TRBJ2-1
CDR3 DNA: TGCAGCCCCCCACAGGGGCCTAACTCCTACAATGAGCAGTTCTTC
CDR3 protein: CSPPQGPNSYNEQFF

V gene: TRBV20-1
clone size: .
D gene: .
J gene: TRBJ2-5
CDR3 DNA: TGCAGTGCTAGAGATATTTCCCCCGGCCCGGAGACCCAGTACTTC
CDR3 protein: CSARDISPGPETQYF

V gene: TRBV7-2
clone size: few
D gene: .
J gene: TRBJ1-1
CDR3 DNA: TGTGCCAGCAGCCGGGCAAATGCTGAAGCTTTCTTT
CDR3 protein: CASSRANAEAFF

V gene: TRBV12-3/TRBV12-4
clone size: .
D gene: TRBD2
J gene: TRBJ2-1
CDR3 DNA: TGTGCCAGCAGTTTTATATCTAGCGGGGGATCAGAGCAGTTCTTC
CDR3 protein: CASSFISSGGSEQFF

V gene: TRBV9
clone size: .
D gene: TRBD1
J gene: TRBJ1-5
CDR3 DNA: TGTGCCAGCAGCACCGGACAGGGGAATCAGCCCCAGCATTTT
CDR3 protein: CASSTGQGNQPQHF

V gene: TRBV21-1
clone size: .
D gene: .
J gene: TRBJ2-1
CDR3 DNA: TGTGCCAGCAGCAAGTTAACTAAAACCGGGACTAGCGGTGGACGGTCCTACAATGAGCAGTTCTTC
CDR3 protein: CASSKLTKTGTSGGRSYNEQFF

V gene: TRBV6-5
clone size: .
D gene: .
J gene: TRBJ2-7
CDR3 DNA: TGTGCCAGCAGTTACGATGGGCAGACCTACGAGCAGTACTTC
CDR3 protein: CASSYDGQTYEQYF

V gene: TRBV6-5
clone size: .
D gene: .
J gene: TRBJ1-4
CDR3 DNA: TGTGCCAGCAGTTACTCGATTCCACGGCAGGCCCCCGGTAGGAAACTGTTTTTT
CDR3 protein: CASSYSIPRQAPGRKLFF

V gene: TRBV13
clone size: once
D gene: .
J gene: TRBJ1-2
CDR3 DNA: TGTGCCGGAGCTATGGGGGGGGGTAGAGGAGGCTACACCTTC
CDR3 protein: CAGAMGGGRGGYTF

V gene: TRBV7-2
clone size: .
D gene: TRBD1
J gene: TRBJ1-5
CDR3 DNA: TGTGCCAGCAGCTTAAAGCAGGGGGCGATGGGTCAGCCCCAGCATTTT
CDR3 protein: CASSLKQGAMGQPQHF

V gene: TRBV28
clone size: .
D gene: .
J gene: TRBJ2-7
CDR3 DNA: TGTGCCAGCAGCCCTAGGGGGACTCCTTCCTACGAGCAGTACTTC
CDR3 protein: CASSPRGTPSYEQYF

V gene: TRBV19
clone size: .
D gene: TRBD2
J gene: TRBJ2-5
CDR3 DNA: TGTGCCAGTAGTGCGCGGACTAGCGGGGGGCTAGAGACCCAGTACTTC
CDR3 protein: CASSARTSGGLETQYF

V gene: TRBV12-3/TRBV12-4
clone size: many
D gene: .
J gene: TRBJ1-4
CDR3 DNA: TGTGCCAGCAGCTTCAGGGCAACTAATGAAAAACTGTTTTTT
CDR3 protein: CASSFRATNEKLFF

V gene: TRBV6-5
clone size: .
D gene: TRBD2
J gene: TRBJ2-7
CDR3 DNA: TGTGCCAGCAGGCTCGGGACGCCTGGGGGGGAGTACTTC
CDR3 protein: CASRLGTPGGEYF